One sample yielded the 6 T cell receptor beta chains listed below, sequenced in a study of beta chain features in type 1 diabetes. Expressed TCRB transcripts were sequenced, since all the RNA that had been isolated was reverse transcribed. TCRdb's table, derived via immunoSEQ multiplex PCR, lists solely in-frame clones and lacks some. Here the sample spans some 22,000 clones, 60% to 80% being singletons. Material for sequencing was Tregs from blood. The receptors were gathered from a woman between 40 and 55 years old in good health.

The CDR3 bases are TGTGCCAGCAGCTTGTTAGTCGGTCCTGGAAACACCATATATTTT. It yields the protein CASSLLVGPGNTIYF. This chain links TRBV5-6 with TRBJ1-3, with D uncertain. The CDR3 sequence is 15 residues long. Germline CDR1 is SGHDT and CDR2 is YYEEEE. The ends were cut back, 1 base at V and 2 bases at J, with 10 bases in the middle.

The rearrangement joins TRBV6-1 to TRBJ1-4; a weak D match, TRBD1 (5 bases). Trimming cost V 7 bases and J 8 bases, with 17 bases left between them. Germline V gene sequence: CDR1 MNHNS, CDR2 SASEGT. The length of the CDR3 is 14 residues. For the CDR3, the DNA is TGTGCCAGCACCCTCCGGCAGGGTATCGAAAAACTGTTTTTT. Translation gives CASTLRQGIEKLFF.

The chain combines TRBV10-3 with TRBJ2-1, with 7 bases matching TRBD1. Germline V gives CDR1 ENHRY, CDR2 SYGVKD. The V gene end was trimmed by 6 bases and the J gene end by 4 bases; junction bases not matched to a gene: 9. This CDR3 region has 15 residues. CDR3 coding DNA: TGTGCCATCAGGAACAGACAGGGTCGGTACAATGAGCAGTTCTTC. This translates into CAIRNRQGRYNEQFF.

The chain carries TRBV10-3 and TRBJ2-7, with D possibly being TRBD1 (5 bases). Looked up from germline, CDR1 is ENHRY and CDR2 is SYGVKD. The ends were cut back, 9 bases at V and 2 bases at J, with 11 bases in the middle. The CDR3 is 12 residues long. The CDR3 region has the DNA TGTGCCATTGTGACAGCAACCTACGAGCAGTACTTC. Protein sequence: CAIVTATYEQYF.

This clone is a singleton in its sample. CDR3 amino acids: CASSPPLAGADTQYF. Here the CDR3 DNA reads TGTGCCAGCTCACCACCCCTAGCGGGGGCGGATACGCAGTATTTT. This rearrangement joins TRBV18 to TRBJ2-3; TRBD2 matches 10 bases. CDR3 length equals 15 residues. Germline loops: CDR1 KGHSH, CDR2 LQKENI. Trimming took 0 bases from V and 6 from J; bases not matched to a gene: 3. Complete variable domain (other parts from reference TRBV18 and TRBJ2-3): NAGVMQNPRHLVRRRGQEARLRCSPMKGHSHVYWYRQLPEEGLKFMVYLQKENIIDESGMPKERFSAEFPKEGPSILRIQQVVRGDSAAYFCASSPPLAGADTQYFGPGTRLTVL.

The V gene is TRBV5-1, the J gene TRBJ1-5, with TRBD1 as a possible D gene (5 bases). This CDR3 region has 16 residues. The germline CDR1 and CDR2 sequences are SGHRS and YFSETQ. The ends were cut back, 4 bases at V and 5 bases at J, with 19 bases in the middle. The DNA of the CDR3 is TGCGCCAGCAGCCCAAACCCGGGACTGATGGATCAGCCCCAGCATTTT. It is translated as CASSPNPGLMDQPQHF.